Shown below are 20 T cell receptor beta chains from a single sample sequenced in a study of PD-1 blockade in classical Hodgkin lymphoma. Profiling relied on immunoSEQ multiplex PCR, and the TCRdb table lists in-frame clones only, not all of them. The table records nearly 20,000 clones, approximately 80% of them present only once. Stated time point: cycle 4 day 1 (C4D1), after five to seven weeks of nivolumab. Relapse was seen in all patients after autologous stem cell transplantation, and brentuximab vedotin exposure was variable. This material consisted of peripheral blood mononuclear cells (PBMCs), taken before the fourth cycle of nivolumab. These receptors originate from a human donor with classical Hodgkin lymphoma.

The chain couples TRBV7-8 to TRBJ2-1, with 12 bases that match TRBD2. V was clipped by 4 bases and J by 5 bases; unmatched bases: 3. Looked up from germline, CDR1 is SGHVS and CDR2 is FQNEAQ. The CDR3 length is 15 residues. The CDR3 sequence: CASSSRTSGNNEQFF. Written as DNA, the CDR3 is TGTGCCAGCAGCTCCCGGACTAGCGGGAACAATGAGCAGTTCTTC.

The rearrangement joins TRBV27 to TRBJ2-3, with D maybe TRBD2 (5 bases). Trimming left V 5 bases short and J 2 bases short, with 14 bases between. The CDR3 sequence is 15 residues long. Germline CDR1 and CDR2: MNHEY and SMNVEV (reference sequence). CDR3 DNA: TGTGCCAGCAGTGAATACACGGGGTCCACAGATACGCAGTATTTT. This gives the protein CASSEYTGSTDTQYF.

V gene TRBV18 combines with J gene TRBJ2-4, with D possibly being TRBD1 (6 bases). Germline loops: CDR1 KGHSH, CDR2 LQKENI. The CDR3 consists of 20 residues. V gave up 3 bases and J gave up 0 bases, with 24 bases separating them. The CDR3, as DNA: TGTGCCAGCTCACCGCTTGCCGACAGGCCCCACGATTTAGCCAAAAACATTCAGTACTTC. This gives the protein CASSPLADRPHDLAKNIQYF.

The genes are TRBV19 and TRBJ1-2; 8 bases fit TRBD1. CDR3 length: 12 amino acids. V was clipped by 8 bases and J by 6 bases; unmatched bases: 5. Germline V gene lookup returns CDR1 LNHDA and CDR2 SQIVND (reference sequence). The chain's CDR3 is CASGDRRDGYTF. The CDR3 bases are TGTGCCAGTGGGGACAGGCGGGATGGCTACACCTTC.

The rearrangement joins TRBV19 to TRBJ2-2; D unclear. The V end lost 8 bases, the J end lost 10 bases, and 20 bases lay between the germline ends. From germline, CDR1 is LNHDA and CDR2 SQIVND (reference sequence). This CDR3 region has 14 residues. CDR3 sequence reads: CASSDENDFTELFF. For the CDR3, the DNA is TGTGCCAGTTCAGACGAAAACGACTTCACGGAGCTGTTTTTT.

As for this clone: This specimen includes other DNA sequences encoding the same CDR3. The rearrangement uses TRBV4-3 and TRBJ2-3, with D possibly being TRBD1 or TRBD2 (5 bases each). The CDR3 runs 14 residues. V lost 2 bases and J 2 bases, leaving 8 bases between the germline ends. Germline V gene data show CDR1 as LGHNA and CDR2 as YSLEER. CDR3 residues: CASSQLGVTDTQYF. For the CDR3, the DNA is TGCGCCAGCAGCCAACTGGGGGTCACAGATACGCAGTATTTT.

The CDR3 spells CASREGASAGGSTEQYF. In nucleotides, the CDR3 is TGTGCCAGCAGGGAGGGGGCGTCTGCGGGGGGATCTACAGAGCAGTACTTC. This chain links TRBV27 with TRBJ2-7, with D tentatively TRBD2 (8 bases). V was pared by 6 bases and J by 7 bases, with 28 bases between. The CDR3 length is 17 residues. Germline loops: CDR1 MNHEY, CDR2 SMNVEV (reference sequence).

CDR3 protein: CASSEGGGYTF. The CDR3 nucleotides read TGTGCCAGCAGTGAGGGGGGGGGCTACACCTTC. This chain uses TRBV6-1 with TRBJ1-2; D perhaps matches TRBD1 (5 bases). V was shortened by 3 bases and J by 8 bases, with 7 bases between the two germline ends. The CDR3 contains 11 residues. In germline, CDR1 is MNHNS, CDR2 SASEGT.

This rearrangement joins TRBV9 to TRBJ2-1; D uncertain. This CDR3 comprises 13 residues. Trimming removed 0 bases at V and 6 bases at J, with 7 bases between. Germline V gives CDR1 SGDLS, CDR2 YYNGEE. The CDR3 DNA reads as TGTGCCAGCAGCGTAGGACTCACCAATGAGCAGTTCTTC. Translation gives CASSVGLTNEQFF. Full variable domain (outside the CDR3, taken from reference TRBV9 and TRBJ2-1): DSGVTQTPKHLITATGQRVTLRCSPRSGDLSVYWYQQSLDQGLQFLIQYYNGEERAKGNILERFSAQQFPDLHSELNLSSLELGDSALYFCASSVGLTNEQFFGPGTRLTVL.

V and J are TRBV30 and TRBJ1-1, with D hard to call. Germline assignment: CDR1 GTSNPN and CDR2 SVGIG (reference sequence). The CDR3 is made up of 11 amino acids. The V end lost 3 bases, the J end lost 8 bases, and 10 bases lay between the germline ends. The DNA for the CDR3 is TGTGCCTGGAGGAGTTTGTGGGAAGCTTTCTTT. This translates into CAWRSLWEAFF.

The J gene is TRBJ1-3, the V gene TRBV7-9; perhaps TRBD1 as D (5 bases). The germline V gene has CDR1 SEHNR and CDR2 FQNEAQ (reference sequence). CDR3 length: 15 amino acids. V was cut by 5 bases and J by 9 bases, with 20 bases left in between. CDR3 loop: CASSPTGTPIGTIYF. DNA for the CDR3: TGTGCCAGCAGCCCTACCGGGACCCCGATTGGCACCATATATTTT.

V and J are TRBV7-8 and TRBJ1-1; 9 bases are a match to TRBD1. The CDR3 loop spans 14 amino acids. CDR1 and CDR2 (germline): SGHVS, FQNEAQ. Unmatched junction bases numbered 3, after V lost 1 base and J lost 6 bases. CDR3 region: CASSLGTGVSEAFF. The CDR3 DNA reads TGTGCCAGCAGCTTAGGGACAGGGGTATCTGAAGCTTTCTTT.

This chain joins TRBV6-1 and TRBJ1-2; 10 bases fit TRBD1. J gave up 2 bases and V 7 bases, and 1 base lay outside the gene matches. The CDR3 runs to 13 residues. The V gene's germline CDR1 is MNHNS and CDR2 SASEGT. CDR3: CASTGQGNYGYTF. As DNA, the CDR3 is TGTGCCAGCACGGGACAGGGGAACTATGGCTACACCTTC.

The genes are TRBV13 and TRBJ1-2; perhaps TRBD1 as D (6 bases). CDR1 and CDR2 from the germline V gene are PRHDT and FYEKMQ (reference sequence). Trimming removed 5 bases from V and 0 bases from J, with 19 bases in between. The CDR3 loop spans 17 amino acids. This CDR3 reads CASSMMTGPNSNYGYTF. For the CDR3, the DNA is TGTGCCAGCAGCATGATGACAGGTCCTAACTCTAACTATGGCTACACCTTC.

This rearrangement joins TRBV9 to TRBJ2-1, with TRBD2 identical over 9 bases. This CDR3 region has 19 residues. The J segment lost 2 bases and the V segment lost 2 bases, leaving 14 bases of the junction unmatched. The germline V gene encodes CDR1 SGDLS and CDR2 YYNGEE. The CDR3 sequence: CASSVTYNQRGDTYNEQFF. CDR3 nucleotides: TGTGCCAGCAGCGTCACCTATAATCAGCGGGGGGATACCTACAATGAGCAGTTCTTC.

This chain joins TRBV4-3 and TRBJ1-6, with a possible D match to TRBD1 (5 bases). Germline V lookup: CDR1 LGHNA, CDR2 YSLEER. With 1 base removed from V and 3 bases from J, the gap between germline ends came to 13 bases. CDR3 size: 17 residues. The chain's CDR3 is CASSQGGLAYYNSPLHF. In nucleotides, the CDR3 is TGCGCCAGCAGCCAAGGGGGGTTGGCTTACTATAATTCACCCCTCCACTTT.

This clone was detected ten times or more. The V and J genes are TRBV19 and TRBJ1-1; a possible D gene is TRBD1 (6 bases). V was cut by 5 bases and J by 1 base, with 11 bases left in between. Germline-derived CDR1 and CDR2 are LNHDA and SQIVND (reference sequence). The CDR3 consists of 14 residues. The CDR3 DNA reads TGTGCCAGTAGTTCAGGGGTTGGGAACACTGAAGCTTTCTTT. Protein product: CASSSGVGNTEAFF. The full variable domain, in which reference TRBV19 and TRBJ1-1 provide the parts outside the CDR3, is DGGITQSPKYLFRKEGQNVTLSCEQNLNHDAMYWYRQDPGQGLRLIYYSQIVNDFQKGDIAEGYSVSREKKESFPLTVTSAQKNPTAFYLCASSSGVGNTEAFFGQGTRLTVV.

The count of this clone is one. This CDR3 reads CASSQRVGNTGELFF. Here the CDR3 DNA reads TGTGCCAGCAGCCAGCGGGTCGGGAACACCGGGGAGCTGTTTTTT. This sequence joins TRBV7-2 and TRBJ2-2, with D possibly TRBD2 on 6 matching bases. The length of the CDR3 is 15 residues. Germline V gene lookup returns CDR1 SGHTA and CDR2 FQGNSA. V lost 5 bases and J 1 base, leaving 11 bases between the germline ends.

The V and J genes are TRBV4-2 and TRBJ2-2; D uncertain. Between the trimmed V and J ends, which lost 2 bases and 7 bases, there was a span of 14 bases. CDR3 length: 15 amino acids. Per the germline V gene, CDR1 is LGHNA and CDR2 is YNFKEQ. The CDR3 loop is CASSQIVRKNGELFF. The DNA for the CDR3 is TGTGCCAGCAGCCAAATAGTGAGAAAGAACGGGGAGCTGTTTTTT.

This rearrangement joins TRBV11-3 to TRBJ2-6; no clear D gene. Trimming shortened V by 1 base and J by 2 bases, and 0 bases separated the two germline ends. This CDR3 contains 13 residues. Germline V gene lookup returns CDR1 SGHNT and CDR2 YENEEA. The CDR3 DNA reads TGTGCCAGCAGCTTAGCTGGGGCCAACGTCCTGACTTTC. Translating it yields CASSLAGANVLTF.